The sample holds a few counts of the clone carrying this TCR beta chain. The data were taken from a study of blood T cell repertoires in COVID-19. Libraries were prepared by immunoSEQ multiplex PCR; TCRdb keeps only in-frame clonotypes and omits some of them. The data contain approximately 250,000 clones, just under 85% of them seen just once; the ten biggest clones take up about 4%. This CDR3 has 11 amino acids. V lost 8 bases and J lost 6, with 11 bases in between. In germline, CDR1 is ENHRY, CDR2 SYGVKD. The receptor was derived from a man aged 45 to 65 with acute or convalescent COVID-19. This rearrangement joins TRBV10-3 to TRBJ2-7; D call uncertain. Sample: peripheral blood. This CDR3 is CAIATNFEQYF. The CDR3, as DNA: TGTGCCATCGCCACTAACTTCGAGCAGTACTTC.